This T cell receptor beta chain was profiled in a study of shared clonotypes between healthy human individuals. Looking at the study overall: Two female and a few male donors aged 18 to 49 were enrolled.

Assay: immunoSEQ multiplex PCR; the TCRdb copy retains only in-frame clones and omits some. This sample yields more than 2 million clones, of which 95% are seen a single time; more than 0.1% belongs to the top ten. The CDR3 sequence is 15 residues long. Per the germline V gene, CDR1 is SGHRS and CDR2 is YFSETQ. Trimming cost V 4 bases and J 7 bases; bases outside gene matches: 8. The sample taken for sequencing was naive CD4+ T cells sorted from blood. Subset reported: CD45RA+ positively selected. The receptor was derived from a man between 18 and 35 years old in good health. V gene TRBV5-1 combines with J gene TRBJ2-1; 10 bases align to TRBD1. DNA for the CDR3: TGCGCCAGCAGCATCGGGACAGGGGACTGGAATGAGCAGTTCTTC. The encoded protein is CASSIGTGDWNEQFF. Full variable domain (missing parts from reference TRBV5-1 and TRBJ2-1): KAGVTQTPRYLIKTRGQQVTLSCSPISGHRSVSWYQQTPGQGLQFLFEYFSETQRNKGNFPGRFSGRQFSNSRSEMNVSTLELGDSALYLCASSIGTGDWNEQFFGPGTRLTVL.